The following is a T cell receptor (beta chain) sequence with its context. As yet, its antigen is unknown. This sample was included in a study of cytomegalovirus exposure and HLA in healthy donors. Points from the study as a whole: With high specificity and sensitivity, the classifier reportedly diagnosed cytomegalovirus status. Some TCR beta chains (around 160 of them) were listed as cytomegalovirus-associated.

Germline values: CDR1 SGHNT, CDR2 YENEEA. Trimming at V came to 6 bases and at J to 7 bases, leaving 9 bases not matched to a gene. CDR3 length: 15 amino acids. PCR was performed using 60 Vbeta and 13 Jbeta primers. Data came from immunoSEQ multiplex PCR; TCRdb stores just in-frame clones and leaves some out. The repertoire holds 90,000 to 130,000 clones, with approximately 79% as singletons. The V and J genes are TRBV11-3 and TRBJ2-1; 10 positions match TRBD1. The sequencing sample was made of PBMCs. This receptor was taken from a man in his thirties or forties in good health and CMV-seropositive. The CDR3 sequence is CASSTSGTGENEQFF. DNA for the CDR3: TGTGCCAGCAGTACTTCCGGGACAGGGGAAAATGAGCAGTTCTTC. Using reference TRBV11-3 and TRBJ2-1 for the parts outside the CDR3, the full variable domain is EAGVVQSPRYKIIEKKQPVAFWCNPISGHNTLYWYLQNLGQGPELLIRYENEEAVDDSQLPKDRFSAERLKGVDSTLKIQPAELGDSAVYLCASSTSGTGENEQFFGPGTRLTVL.